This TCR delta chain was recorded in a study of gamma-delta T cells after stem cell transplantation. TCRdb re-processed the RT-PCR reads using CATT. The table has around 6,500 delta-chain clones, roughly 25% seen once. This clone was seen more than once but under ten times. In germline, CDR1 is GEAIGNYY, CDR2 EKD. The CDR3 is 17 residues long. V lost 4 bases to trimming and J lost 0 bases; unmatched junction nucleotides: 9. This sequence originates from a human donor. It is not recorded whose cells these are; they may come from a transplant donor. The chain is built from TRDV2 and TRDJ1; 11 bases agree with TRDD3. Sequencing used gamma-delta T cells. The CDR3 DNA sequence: TGTGCCTGTGAGGGACTGGGGGATAAAGGGAACACCGATAAACTCATCTTT. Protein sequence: CACEGLGDKGNTDKLIF.